This T cell receptor beta chain was found in a study of human T cells and chemical hapten exposure. About the study: Upper inner arm skin measuring approximately 2 cm by approximately 2 cm received 2% DPC for sensitization. Alopecia areata, totalis or universalis affected patients, mainly female.

The library tagged individual cDNA molecules with unique molecular identifiers. From the RACE reads, TCRdb called clonotypes with MiXCR, one entry per CDR3 protein. This sample carries about 80,000 distinct CDR3 sequences, about 15% of them seen once, and the ten largest clones take 3.5% to 6%. Time point here: pre-sensitization, week 0. Treatment here: therapeutic diphenylcyclopropenone sensitization with weekly scalp DPC. Study results and limitations: Having alopecia, the donors may differ immunologically from healthy people.

Germline V CDR1 and CDR2: MNHEY, SMNVEV (reference sequence). Trimming cost V 2 bases and J 4 bases; bases outside gene matches: 8. The CDR3 extends over 16 amino acids. This clonotype occurred a few times. Its antigen remains unidentified. The clonotype was recovered from a woman in her 50s with alopecia areata. Some clones in this sample may be carry-over from other donors' samples. V usage is TRBV27 and J usage is TRBJ2-1; the match to TRBD2 covers 7 bases. The source was whole blood, collected in connection with sensitization to the hapten diphenylcyclopropenone (DPC). DNA for the CDR3: TGTGCCAGCAGTTTAGGAGGGACTACCAAATACAATGAGCAGTTCTTC. The encoded protein is CASSLGGTTKYNEQFF.